This entry lists 24 T cell receptor beta chains sequenced from one sample in a study of T cell changes during pregnancy in multiple sclerosis. Assay used: immunoSEQ multiplex PCR; TCRdb lists only in-frame clones, some missing. The table lists approximately 130,000 clones, 90% to 98% of them singletons. The source material was peripheral blood, sampled after pregnancy. The receptors were sampled from a female donor with multiple sclerosis, enrolled in a pregnancy study.

A remark on this clone: Other DNA sequences of this sample code for an identical CDR3. This chain joins TRBV6-5 and TRBJ2-7, with 7 bases that match TRBD1. The CDR3 sequence is 15 residues long. Germline assignment: CDR1 MNHEY and CDR2 SVGAGI. After removal of 0 bases from V and 1 base from J, the junction contained 3 bases not matched to a gene. The CDR3 region is CASSYSRDSSYEQYF. The CDR3 DNA follows: TGTGCCAGCAGTTACTCGAGGGACAGTTCCTACGAGCAGTACTTC.

V gene TRBV11-2 combines with J gene TRBJ2-7; TRBD2 matches at 14 bases. Looked up from germline, CDR1 is SGHAT and CDR2 is FQNNGV. V trimming: 5 bases; J trimming: 12 bases; junction bases outside the gene matches: 12. This CDR3 has 15 residues. Here the CDR3 reads CASSNPGLAGVGWYF. CDR3 nucleotides: TGTGCCAGCAGCAACCCGGGACTAGCGGGAGTCGGGTGGTACTTC.

This clone is a singleton in its sample. The V gene is TRBV7-6, the J gene TRBJ2-5; D might be TRBD2 (6 bases). The germline V gene has CDR1 SGHVS and CDR2 FNYEAQ. CDR3 length: 16 residues. Trimming took 5 bases from V and 5 from J, leaving 21 bases between them. The CDR3, as DNA: TGTGCCAGCAGCCCTTACACGGGAGTGGGTACGGAGACCCAGTACTTC. Amino acids: CASSPYTGVGTETQYF.

V and J are TRBV5-6 and TRBJ2-5, with 8 bases that match TRBD1. Germline V CDR1 and CDR2: SGHDT, YYEEEE. V was clipped by 5 bases and J by 1 base; unmatched bases: 4. This CDR3 is 14 amino acids long. The CDR3 DNA reads as TGTGCCAGCAGTTGGGACAGGCTCCAAGAGACCCAGTACTTC. Its translation: CASSWDRLQETQYF.

The count of this clone is one. The chain is built from TRBV7-2 and TRBJ2-3, with 8 bases matching TRBD2. This CDR3 is 16 amino acids long. J gave up 1 base and V 3 bases, and 6 bases lay outside the gene matches. Germline CDR1 is SGHTA and CDR2 is FQGNSA. The CDR3 region has the DNA TGTGCCAGCAGCTTCATGGGACTAGGGGGCACAGATACGCAGTATTTT. This sequence encodes CASSFMGLGGTDTQYF.

This clone occurred a few times. J is TRBJ1-1 and V is TRBV7-9; D gene unclear. The germline V gene has CDR1 SEHNR and CDR2 FQNEAQ (reference sequence). The V and J ends lost 5 bases and 2 bases respectively, with 6 bases between them. The CDR3 length is 12 residues. For the CDR3, the DNA is TGTGCCAGCAGCCTGACAAACACTGAAGCTTTCTTT. This codes for CASSLTNTEAFF.

The V gene is TRBV2, the J gene TRBJ2-7, with D possibly being TRBD2 (6 bases). The ends were cut back, 2 bases at V and 4 bases at J, with 15 bases in the middle. CDR3 length: 15 residues. Germline loops: CDR1 SNHLY, CDR2 FYNNEI. CDR3 sequence reads: CASSERAGLGYEQYF. The CDR3 DNA reads as TGTGCCAGCAGTGAACGAGCGGGCCTAGGGTACGAGCAGTACTTC.

The chain employs TRBV6-5 and TRBJ1-2; 7 bases are shared with TRBD1. J lost 5 bases, V lost 6 bases, and 9 bases had no gene match. Germline CDR1 reads MNHEY; CDR2 reads SVGAGI. CDR3 length: 14 residues. The CDR3 loop reads CASRTGYTPYGYTF. CDR3 coding DNA: TGTGCCAGCAGGACAGGGTATACCCCGTATGGCTACACCTTC.

V usage is TRBV2 and J usage is TRBJ2-2; 7 positions match TRBD2. With 5 bases clipped from V and 3 bases from J, the junction kept 6 bases outside the gene matches. This CDR3 is 15 amino acids long. The V gene's germline CDR1 is SNHLY and CDR2 FYNNEI. The CDR3 region is CASSWTSSHTGELFF. DNA for the CDR3: TGTGCCAGCAGTTGGACTAGTTCGCACACCGGGGAGCTGTTTTTT.

The chain uses TRBV10-3 and TRBJ1-5; a weak D match, TRBD1 (6 bases). V was shortened by 3 bases and J by 6 bases, with 12 bases between the two germline ends. Germline CDR1 and CDR2: ENHRY and SYGVKD. The CDR3 has 14 residues. The CDR3 spells CAISEGGASQPQHF. In DNA form, the CDR3 reads TGTGCCATCAGTGAAGGGGGGGCCAGTCAGCCCCAGCATTTT.

This chain joins TRBV21-1 and TRBJ2-7; TRBD2, the table's D call, lacks a check against the DNA. TRBV21-1 is recorded as a pseudogene. The CDR3 has 17 residues. DNA of the CDR3: TGTGCCAGCAGCAAACCTTCCGGGGCAGGGAGGTCGTGGGAGCAGTACTTC. Protein product: CASSKPSGAGRSWEQYF.

The rearrangement uses TRBV9 and TRBJ2-1, with 10 positions matching TRBD2. V lost 3 bases and J lost 9; bases outside the gene matches: 6. From germline, CDR1 is SGDLS and CDR2 YYNGEE. The CDR3 length is 14 residues. CDR3 in amino acids: CASSGTSGGSEQFF. Here the CDR3 DNA reads TGTGCCAGCAGCGGGACTAGCGGAGGTAGTGAGCAGTTCTTC.

This clone occurred once. The gene calls are TRBV11-3 and TRBJ2-3, with TRBD2 identical over 8 bases. The V and J ends lost 4 bases and 3 bases, in that order; junction bases with no gene match: 9. CDR3 length: 16 residues. Germline V CDR1 and CDR2: SGHNT, YENEEA. CDR3 sequence (DNA): TGTGCCAGCAGCTCCGGGACTAGTGGGAATACAGATACGCAGTATTTT. This encodes CASSSGTSGNTDTQYF. Full variable domain (outside the CDR3, taken from reference TRBV11-3 and TRBJ2-3): EAGVVQSPRYKIIEKKQPVAFWCNPISGHNTLYWYLQNLGQGPELLIRYENEEAVDDSQLPKDRFSAERLKGVDSTLKIQPAELGDSAVYLCASSSGTSGNTDTQYFGPGTRLTVL.

This clone showed up many times. V is TRBV9 and J is TRBJ2-2, with 7 nucleotides matching TRBD2. The CDR3 totals 15 residues. With 4 bases clipped from V and 5 bases from J, the junction kept 8 bases outside the gene matches. Looked up from germline, CDR1 is SGDLS and CDR2 is YYNGEE. The CDR3 is CASSSGLAETGELFF. CDR3 sequence (DNA): TGTGCCAGCAGCTCGGGGCTAGCGGAGACCGGGGAGCTGTTTTTT.

This chain uses TRBV6-5 with TRBJ2-7, with 7 nucleotides matching TRBD1. CDR1 and CDR2 (germline): MNHEY, SVGAGI. The length of the CDR3 is 15 residues. J was trimmed by 2 bases and V by 0 bases; bases with no gene match: 4. Here the CDR3 reads CASSYSTGLPYEQYF. DNA for the CDR3: TGTGCCAGCAGTTACTCGACAGGGTTACCCTACGAGCAGTACTTC.

The chain is built from TRBV6-5 and TRBJ1-3; D not certain. Germline loops: CDR1 MNHEY, CDR2 SVGAGI. Trimming left V 2 bases short and J 0 bases short, with 11 bases between. The CDR3 spans 16 residues. CDR3 amino acids: CASSYGEGSSGNTIYF. The CDR3 DNA follows: TGTGCCAGCAGTTACGGAGAAGGGAGCTCTGGAAACACCATATATTTT.

The chain is built from TRBV27 and TRBJ1-1; TRBD1 is a possible D gene (6 bases). This CDR3 is 14 amino acids long. Germline values: CDR1 MNHEY, CDR2 SMNVEV (reference sequence). V was clipped by 2 bases and J by 7 bases, with 14 bases between them. The CDR3 here is CASSLGPGTYEAFF. The CDR3 DNA reads TGTGCCAGCAGTTTAGGCCCTGGGACATATGAAGCTTTCTTT.

The chain combines TRBV19 with TRBJ2-3, with 9 positions matching TRBD2. Germline lookup yields CDR1 LNHDA and CDR2 SQIVND (reference sequence). The CDR3 extends over 14 amino acids. V lost 3 bases, J lost 7 bases, and 5 bases stayed unmatched. As DNA, the CDR3 is TGTGCCAGTAGTATTTTGCGGGAGGGAAATACGCAGTATTTT. Its translation is CASSILREGNTQYF.

The V call is TRBV4-1, the J call TRBJ2-3, with 7 bases aligning to TRBD2. This CDR3 is 17 amino acids long. V lost 0 bases and J lost 6; bases outside the gene matches: 12. Per the germline V gene, CDR1 is MGHRA and CDR2 is YSYEKL. This CDR3 reads CASSQDGGGGPADTQYF. The DNA of the CDR3 is TGCGCCAGCAGCCAAGACGGCGGGGGAGGGCCCGCGGATACGCAGTATTTT.

The chain joins TRBV9 to TRBJ1-3; 7 nucleotides align to TRBD1. CDR3 length equals 14 residues. From germline, CDR1 is SGDLS and CDR2 YYNGEE. J gave up 8 bases and V 0 bases, and 5 bases lay outside the gene matches. CDR3 coding DNA: TGTGCCAGCAGCGTAGGGGGTACAGGGGACACCATATATTTT. It translates to CASSVGGTGDTIYF.

The gene calls are TRBV7-9 and TRBJ2-7; 13 bases map to TRBD2. CDR3 length: 16 amino acids. Trimming cost V 4 bases and J 4 bases; bases outside gene matches: 7. CDR1 and CDR2 (germline): SEHNR, FQNEAQ (reference sequence). CDR3 region: CASSSLAGGRLYEQYF. The CDR3 coding sequence is TGTGCCAGCAGCTCACTAGCGGGAGGGCGGCTATACGAGCAGTACTTC.

The genes are TRBV28 and TRBJ2-6; 9 bases align to TRBD1. V shed 5 bases, J shed 2 bases, and the junction held 7 bases outside the gene matches. CDR1 is MDHEN, CDR2 SYDVKM, per germline. The CDR3 is 17 residues long. In nucleotides, the CDR3 is TGTGCCAGCAGTAGGGGACAGGGTACTGCTGGGGCCAACGTCCTGACTTTC. Translating it yields CASSRGQGTAGANVLTF.

This chain uses TRBV9 with TRBJ2-3; 8 bases align to TRBD1. V lost 3 bases and J lost 5; bases outside the gene matches: 17. CDR3 length equals 18 residues. CDR1 is SGDLS and CDR2 is YYNGEE in the germline V gene. CDR3 sequence: CASSGIRGRTGKKDTQYF. Written as DNA, the CDR3 is TGTGCCAGCAGCGGCATTCGGGGGAGGACAGGGAAGAAAGATACGCAGTATTTT.

The chain joins TRBV4-2 to TRBJ2-7; TRBD2 agrees at 8 bases. Losses at the gene ends were 1 base for V and 3 bases for J; bases not matched to a gene: 8. The germline gives CDR1 LGHNA, CDR2 YNFKEQ. The CDR3 is 16 amino acids. The CDR3 bases are TGTGCCAGCAGCCAAGTTCTCGGGAGGGGAAACTACGAGCAGTACTTC. This gives the protein CASSQVLGRGNYEQYF.